The sequence of this TCR beta chain was determined in a study of response to subunit inactivated influenza vaccine. Study-wide findings and caveats: The authors suggested that few new T cells are recruited per seasonal influenza vaccination.

On this clonotype itself: Its antigen remains unidentified.

This CDR3 is 15 amino acids long. V shed 6 bases, J shed 3 bases, and the junction held 8 bases outside the gene matches. TCRdb called the RT-PCR reads again in MiXCR, with one record for every CDR3 protein. The data contain hundreds of thousands of distinct CDR3 sequences, around 25% of them seen just once; the ten biggest clones take up approximately 2%. This receptor was identified in a man in his forties or fifties who received an inactivated influenza vaccine. The chain is built from TRBV12-3 or TRBV12-4 and TRBJ1-5, with 7 bases lining up with TRBD1. The specimen was CD4+ T cells sorted from PBMCs, collected around 5 days after vaccination. CDR3: CASRTTTGINQPQHF. CDR3 sequence (DNA): TGTGCCAGCAGAACTACGACAGGGATCAATCAGCCCCAGCATTTT.